This T cell receptor (beta chain) was sequenced for a study of T cell repertoires in ileal Crohn's disease. Overall study context: Surgery for a complication: stricturing in roughly 61%, penetrating in about 40%. Postoperative therapy was given to about half: eleven to twelve thiopurines, 18 anti-TNF agents. Overall study findings and caveats: Mucosal expansions were suggested to be mainly CD8 T cells.

Note on this clone: Its specificity is not known.

Per germline, CDR1 LGHNA and CDR2 YSLEER. Trimming pared 1 base from V and 7 bases from J, leaving 5 bases between. The CDR3 length is 11 residues. Roughly 470 nanograms of biopsy DNA per sample underwent TCRB immunosequencing. The method was immunoSEQ multiplex PCR; TCRdb's version includes in-frame clones alone and lacks a portion of them. The sample lists about 5,500 clones; about 80% were seen once. Sequences were obtained from ileal tissue. The rearrangement links TRBV4-3 to TRBJ2-7; D unresolved. This sequence originates from an adult with Crohn's disease. The CDR3 loop reads CASSQGREQYF. CDR3 in DNA: TGCGCCAGCAGCCAAGGTCGGGAGCAGTACTTC.